This TCR beta chain was recorded in a study of blood T cell repertoires in COVID-19. Enrollees, about 18 to 89 years old, lived in approximately 24 US areas. Each participant's cohort was designated according to participant-reported clinical history. The CDR3 loop spans 14 amino acids. The germline V gene encodes CDR1 KGHDR and CDR2 SFDVKD. V lost 6 bases to trimming and J lost 3 bases; unmatched junction nucleotides: 4. In the original processing: Researchers report that nucleated cell counts were estimated from reference gene primer amplification. Using immunoSEQ multiplex PCR, the repertoire was profiled, and TCRdb retains in-frame clones only, with some absent. The V and J calls and clone size were taken over from that table, and D and trimming were inferred from the DNA. This sample has hundreds of thousands of clones, with more than 70% found just once.

The TCR originated in a woman aged 18-29 years who had been exposed to COVID-19. The chain joins TRBV24-1 to TRBJ2-3; the match to TRBD2 covers 8 bases. What was sequenced was PBMCs or T cells enriched from blood (not recorded which). As DNA, the CDR3 is TGTGCCACCAGTCTGCGGGGGGTTACAGATACGCAGTATTTT. It specifies CATSLRGVTDTQYF.